The clone carrying this T cell receptor (beta chain) was observed a single time. This CDR3 is built from 14 residues. Per the germline V gene, CDR1 is MDHEN and CDR2 is SYDVKM. V gave up 6 bases and J gave up 1 base, with 13 bases separating them. This entry belongs to a study of shared T cell receptors in the human thymus. Some clones are missing from TCRdb's copy, which holds only in-frame ones; the method was immunoSEQ multiplex PCR. The profile shows 600,000 or so clones, around 87% of them singletons. The same sample was also used in a study of human thymus T cells. According to that study: Healthy Finnish infants undergoing corrective surgery for congenital heart defects provided the donor material. Thymus tissue for the work was resected from patients undergoing corrective heart surgery. Repertoires sampled from thymus and blood appeared biased in V and J gene usage.

Material for sequencing was thymocytes. This TCR was recovered from a boy younger than two with a congenital heart defect. The chain joins TRBV28 to TRBJ2-7; D is uncertain. CDR3 amino acids: CASRNATGSYEQYF. CDR3 sequence (DNA): TGTGCCAGCAGAAATGCGACTGGGTCCTACGAGCAGTACTTC.